This entry lists 25 T cell receptor beta chains sequenced from one sample in a study of blood T cell repertoires in COVID-19 (dated by TCRdb to 2020 to 2022). Libraries were prepared through the immunoSEQ multiplex PCR assay. TCRdb limited this immuneACCESS table to in-frame rearrangements with V and J called. A share of clones is missing; checked studies link under half to unresolved V genes, and the rest is unexplained. Here the sample has some 170,000 clones; around 80% occur a single time. The leading ten clones occupy around 5.9% of the sample. Sequenced material: PBMCs or T cells enriched from blood (not recorded which). The receptors come from a man in his forties or fifties who had recovered from COVID-19.

This clone was recorded a few times. The rearrangement links TRBV14 to TRBJ1-2; D ambiguous. CDR1 and CDR2 (germline): SGHDN, FVKESK. The CDR3 length is 13 residues. Trimming pared 4 bases from V and 6 bases from J, leaving 12 bases between. CDR3 amino acids: CASSPPVGNGYTF. CDR3 DNA: TGTGCCAGCAGCCCCCCGGTCGGGAATGGCTACACCTTC.

The V gene is TRBV4-2, the J gene TRBJ2-5; 11 nucleotides align to TRBD2. CDR3 length equals 16 residues. Per the germline V gene, CDR1 is LGHNA and CDR2 is YNFKEQ. The V segment lost 1 base and the J segment 1 base; nucleotides outside the gene matches: 2. The CDR3 coding sequence is TGTGCCAGCAGCCAAGGGACTAGCGGGCTCCAAGAGACCCAGTACTTC. Amino acid sequence: CASSQGTSGLQETQYF.

This clone has only a few counts. This sequence joins TRBV7-8 and TRBJ1-3; no firm D call. Between the trimmed V and J ends, which lost 3 bases and 4 bases, there was a span of 13 bases. CDR1 and CDR2 (germline): SGHVS, FQNEAQ. This CDR3 has 15 residues. CDR3 loop: CASSFHRTGGNTIYF. CDR3 DNA: TGTGCCAGCAGCTTCCATCGGACGGGAGGAAACACCATATATTTT.

The rearrangement links TRBV30 to TRBJ2-2, with no clear D. The ends were cut back, 4 bases at V and 3 bases at J, with 12 bases in the middle. Germline V gene data show CDR1 as GTSNPN and CDR2 as SVGIG (reference sequence). CDR3 size: 14 residues. CDR3 in amino acids: CAWIGRRYTGELFF. As DNA, the CDR3 is TGTGCCTGGATTGGCAGGCGATACACCGGGGAGCTGTTTTTT.

J is TRBJ1-5 and V is TRBV2; D is uncertain. V was shortened by 2 bases and J by 2 bases, with 10 bases between the two germline ends. This CDR3 contains 15 residues. From germline, CDR1 is SNHLY and CDR2 FYNNEI. CDR3 residues: CASSESRIGNQPQHF. DNA of the CDR3: TGTGCCAGCAGTGAATCGAGGATCGGCAATCAGCCCCAGCATTTT.

V usage is TRBV4-2 and J usage is TRBJ2-5; 16 positions match TRBD2. The CDR3 sequence is 18 residues long. CDR1 LGHNA and CDR2 YNFKEQ come from the germline V gene. The trim removed 4 bases at V and 4 bases at J, leaving 9 bases unmatched. The DNA for the CDR3 is TGTGCCAGCAGCCCGGGACTAGCGGGGGGGCGGTCTGGAGAGACCCAGTACTTC. As protein: CASSPGLAGGRSGETQYF.

The sample holds one count of this clone. The chain couples TRBV3-1 (or the pseudogene TRBV3-2) to TRBJ2-3, with 11 bases aligning to TRBD2. Trimming cost V 4 bases and J 10 bases; bases outside gene matches: 10. Germline-derived CDR1 and CDR2 are LGHDT and YNNKEL (reference sequence). CDR3 length: 15 residues. The CDR3 is CASSLPGTSGGAQYF. The CDR3, as DNA: TGTGCCAGCAGCCTTCCCGGGACTAGCGGTGGAGCGCAGTATTTT.

The J gene is TRBJ1-2, the V gene TRBV7-2; 12 bases are a match to TRBD1. V lost 5 bases to trimming and J lost 7 bases; unmatched junction nucleotides: 5. Germline-derived CDR1 and CDR2 are SGHTA and FQGNSA. CDR3 length: 14 amino acids. The CDR3 spells CASSTGTGGFGYTF. CDR3 nucleotides: TGTGCCAGCAGCACCGGGACAGGGGGCTTTGGCTACACCTTC.

This chain joins TRBV5-4 and TRBJ2-1, with D possibly TRBD2 on 6 matching bases. This CDR3 spans 12 amino acids. Germline values: CDR1 SGHNT, CDR2 YYREEE (reference sequence). V dropped 3 bases and J dropped 15 bases, with 16 bases sitting between them. The CDR3 region is CASSSGTSGLFF. In DNA form, the CDR3 reads TGTGCCAGCAGCTCCGGGACTTCCGGACTGTTCTTC.

This clone appeared a single time. This chain connects TRBV11-3 to TRBJ1-2; D remains unclear. Between the trimmed V and J ends, which lost 2 bases and 0 bases, there was a span of 10 bases. Germline CDR1 is SGHNT and CDR2 is YENEEA. This CDR3 contains 15 residues. The CDR3 is CASSLISPPNYGYTF. The DNA for the CDR3 is TGTGCCAGCAGCTTAATTAGTCCCCCTAACTATGGCTACACCTTC.

The chain carries TRBV2 and TRBJ2-6; a possible D gene is TRBD1 (5 bases). CDR1 SNHLY and CDR2 FYNNEI come from the germline V gene. The CDR3 covers 19 residues. The germline V and J ends were trimmed by 0 bases and 0 bases, with 15 bases remaining between them. CDR3 loop: CASSEALNRWTSGANVLTF. CDR3 nucleotides: TGTGCCAGCAGTGAAGCGCTTAACAGGTGGACCTCTGGGGCCAACGTCCTGACTTTC.

By sample fraction, this clone is medium-sized. The chain couples TRBV12-3 or TRBV12-4 to TRBJ1-1, with D possibly TRBD1 on 5 matching bases. Trimming pared 6 bases from V and 1 base from J, leaving 9 bases between. The CDR3 extends over 13 amino acids. The chain's CDR3 is CASRFRENTEAFF. The CDR3, as DNA: TGTGCCAGCAGATTCAGGGAGAACACTGAAGCTTTCTTT.

The chain combines TRBV6-5 with TRBJ1-4; 8 nucleotides line up with TRBD1. The CDR3 is 16 residues long. With 2 bases clipped from V and 7 bases from J, the junction kept 9 bases outside the gene matches. CDR1 and CDR2 (germline): MNHEY, SVGAGI. The CDR3 nucleotides read TGTGCCAGCAGTTACACTCGACAGGGGACGGGTGAAAAACTGTTTTTT. This translates into CASSYTRQGTGEKLFF.

CDR3 in amino acids: CASSRRPGADTQYF. DNA of the CDR3: TGTGCCAGCAGTCGACGCCCCGGGGCAGATACGCAGTATTTT. The chain employs TRBV6-5 and TRBJ2-3; perhaps TRBD2 as D (5 bases). The CDR3 extends over 14 amino acids. Trimming cost V 5 bases and J 4 bases, with 13 bases left between them. Germline lookup yields CDR1 MNHEY and CDR2 SVGAGI.

This clone was recorded once. The chain combines TRBV30 with TRBJ2-3, with 10 bases lining up with TRBD1. With V trimmed by 4 bases and J by 3 bases, 10 bases remained unmatched. This CDR3 contains 16 residues. Germline V CDR1 and CDR2: GTSNPN, SVGIG (reference sequence). CDR3 region: CAWNPPGTGVTDTQYF. The CDR3 DNA reads as TGTGCCTGGAACCCCCCCGGGACAGGGGTGACAGATACGCAGTATTTT.

The chain uses TRBV30 and TRBJ2-1, with D perhaps matching TRBD1 (5 bases). This CDR3 is built from 17 residues. From germline, CDR1 is GTSNPN and CDR2 SVGIG (reference sequence). V lost 0 bases, J lost 1 base, and 16 bases lay in between. The CDR3 sequence is CAWSVPGAPRSYNEQFF. For the CDR3, the DNA is TGTGCCTGGAGTGTACCTGGGGCTCCAAGGTCCTACAATGAGCAGTTCTTC. Full variable domain (outside the CDR3, taken from reference TRBV30 and TRBJ2-1): SQTIHQWPATLVQPVGSPLSLECTVEGTSNPNLYWYRQAAGRGLQLLFYSVGIGQISSEVPQNLSASRPQDRQFILSSKKLLLSDSGFYLCAWSVPGAPRSYNEQFFGPGTRLTVL.

The chain links TRBV5-1 to TRBJ2-3; 12 nucleotides line up with TRBD2. Germline lookup yields CDR1 SGHRS and CDR2 YFSETQ. The CDR3 length is 15 residues. V shed 1 base, J shed 6 bases, and the junction held 3 bases outside the gene matches. CDR3 loop: CASSLSSGGADTQYF. The CDR3 nucleotides read TGCGCCAGCAGCTTGTCTAGCGGGGGGGCCGATACGCAGTATTTT.

The chain links TRBV27 to TRBJ2-1; D may be TRBD1 (7 bases). The CDR3 runs 16 residues. V was trimmed by 4 bases and J by 7 bases, leaving 20 bases between them. In germline, CDR1 is MNHEY, CDR2 SMNVEV (reference sequence). DNA for the CDR3: TGTGCCAGCAGTTCTCTCATGACAGGGAGGAAGAATGAGCAGTTCTTC. As protein: CASSSLMTGRKNEQFF.

This chain's CDR3 is CATSDDFPPFGQTFF. The CDR3 region has the DNA TGTGCCACCAGTGACGACTTCCCCCCCTTCGGACAGACTTTCTTT. The genes are TRBV24-1 and TRBJ1-1, with a possible D match to TRBD1 (6 bases). The germline V gene has CDR1 KGHDR and CDR2 SFDVKD. Between the trimmed V and J ends, which lost 4 bases and 12 bases, there was a span of 23 bases. The CDR3 runs to 15 residues.

The chain combines TRBV7-2 with TRBJ2-1, with TRBD2 identical over 8 bases. Germline lookup yields CDR1 SGHTA and CDR2 FQGNSA. The CDR3 loop spans 16 amino acids. The ends lost 4 bases at V and 0 bases at J; junction bases unmatched: 5. DNA for the CDR3: TGTGCCAGCAGCTCGATAGCGGGGAGCTCCTACAATGAGCAGTTCTTC. Residues: CASSSIAGSSYNEQFF.

V and J are TRBV6-5 and TRBJ1-4; 9 bases are shared with TRBD1. Germline V CDR1 and CDR2: MNHEY, SVGAGI. The V segment lost 6 bases and the J segment 6 bases; nucleotides outside the gene matches: 5. This CDR3 is 14 amino acids long. In DNA form, the CDR3 reads TGTGCCAGCAGCCTGGGACAGGGATATGAAAAACTGTTTTTT. It yields the protein CASSLGQGYEKLFF.

The rearrangement joins TRBV15 to TRBJ1-1; no firm D call. This CDR3 has 13 amino acids. CDR1 and CDR2 (germline): LNHNV, YYDKDF (reference sequence). V was clipped by 0 bases and J by 2 bases, with 4 bases between them. The CDR3 sequence: CATSRDINTEAFF. CDR3 DNA sequence: TGTGCCACCAGCAGAGATATAAACACTGAAGCTTTCTTT.

The chain links TRBV9 to TRBJ1-2; the D gene is possibly TRBD1 (6 bases). V lost 5 bases to trimming and J lost 8 bases, with 10 bases between them. The CDR3 has 11 amino acids. Germline V CDR1 and CDR2: SGDLS, YYNGEE. CDR3 residues: CASSTGRGYTF. Here the CDR3 DNA reads TGTGCCAGCAGTACAGGGAGAGGCTACACCTTC.

This chain joins TRBV5-1 and TRBJ2-7, with 9 bases identical to TRBD1. Germline-derived CDR1 and CDR2 are SGHRS and YFSETQ. Germline trimming cut 1 base from V and 5 bases from J; bases unmatched to any gene: 1. The CDR3 consists of 13 residues. In nucleotides, the CDR3 is TGCGCCAGCAGCTTGAGGACAGGGGACGAGCAGTACTTC. As protein: CASSLRTGDEQYF.

This clone was recorded once. This specimen includes other DNA sequences encoding the same CDR3. This rearrangement joins TRBV6-1 to TRBJ2-5; perhaps TRBD2 as D (5 bases). This CDR3 has 15 amino acids. Trimming removed 2 bases from V and 0 bases from J, with 10 bases in between. CDR1 MNHNS and CDR2 SASEGT come from the germline V gene. CDR3 DNA sequence: TGTGCCAGCAGTGAAAGGGCCGGGGACCAAGAGACCCAGTACTTC. Translation gives CASSERAGDQETQYF.